Shown below are 22 T cell receptor beta chains from a single sample sequenced in a study of tumor-infiltrating lymphocytes in primary liver carcinoma. Without any cell sorting, about 19-32 mg of bulk tissue yielded co-extracted RNA and DNA. The researchers produced TCR beta cDNA from around 500 ng total RNA with a constant-region primer. Sequencing libraries for TCR beta derived from three nested multiplex PCR rounds that used slightly modified ARM-PCR. With TRBV1-TRBV30 forward primers and a C-beta reverse primer, the first two PCR rounds were run for around 10 cycles each. TCRdb passed the multiplex PCR reads through MiXCR, listing each CDR3 protein once. Of approximately 120,000 distinct CDR3 sequences detected, 64% appear once; the ten largest clones hold around 8.2%. Sequencing input: liver tumor tissue from sampling region 3. Subset: tumor region T3, left-lateral pole. These receptors were taken from a woman aged 60-75 years with primary liver carcinoma and hepatitis B virus infection.

Only a few counts were recorded for this clonotype. The chain links TRBV7-9 to TRBJ2-2, with D unclear. This CDR3 has 14 amino acids. V dropped 1 base and J dropped 4 bases, with 7 bases sitting between them. Germline CDR1 SEHNR, CDR2 FQNEAQ (reference sequence). The CDR3 is CASSLGSFTGELFF. In DNA form, the CDR3 reads TGTGCCAGCAGCTTAGGGAGCTTCACCGGGGAGCTGTTTTTT.

As concerns this clonotype: Given the absence of the conserved phenylalanine or tryptophan at the CDR3 end, a read error is likely. The genes are TRBV6-5 and TRBJ2-1, with 10 bases fitting TRBD2. This CDR3 comprises 14 residues. Per the germline V gene, CDR1 is MNHEY and CDR2 is SVGAGI. The CDR3 reads CASWALAGNGEQFI. CDR3 bases: TGTGCGTCATGGGCACTAGCGGGAAATGGTGAGCAGTTCATC.

This clonotype was recorded many times. This sequence joins TRBV12-3 or TRBV12-4 and TRBJ2-1; TRBD2 matches 13 bases. There are 16 residues in the CDR3. V lost 6 bases to trimming and J lost 12 bases; unmatched junction nucleotides: 14. The CDR3 DNA reads as TGTGCCAGCAGCGCCCATCGGACTAGCGGGAGAAGCGGGCAGTTCTTC. Translation gives CASSAHRTSGRSGQFF.

This chain uses TRBV12-3 or TRBV12-4 with TRBJ1-2, with no clear D. This CDR3 is built from 12 residues. V lost 7 bases, J lost 5 bases, and 11 bases lay in between. The CDR3 region has the DNA TGTGCCAGCATCCGAGAAAGGTATGGCTACACCTTC. Amino acid sequence: CASIRERYGYTF.

Of note for this clonotype: Mismatch with germline at one junction end may stem from a read error. The CDR3 coding sequence is TGTGCCATTACGAGAGAGACAGCTATGAACATTGAAGCTCTCTTC. It is translated as CAITRETAMNIEALF. This chain joins TRBV10-3 and TRBJ1-1; maybe TRBD1 (5 bases). CDR3 length equals 15 residues. Germline CDR1 is ENHRY and CDR2 is SYGVKD.

This chain links TRBV19 with TRBJ2-3; either TRBD1 or TRBD2 may supply D (5 bases each). This CDR3 contains 14 residues. The germline V gene encodes CDR1 LNHDA and CDR2 SQIVND (reference sequence). Trimming shortened V by 5 bases and J by 6 bases, and 15 bases separated the two germline ends. CDR3: CASSDSGARDTQYF. The DNA of the CDR3 is TGTGCCAGTAGTGATTCCGGGGCCCGGGATACGCAGTATTTT.

The chain links TRBV7-9 to TRBJ1-2, with D unclear. Trimming took 10 bases from V and 5 from J, leaving 17 bases between them. Germline CDR1 is SEHNR and CDR2 is FQNEAQ (reference sequence). The CDR3 covers 13 residues. The CDR3 nucleotides read TGTGCCAATAGCCCAGAGATTACATATGGCTACACCTTC. This translates into CANSPEITYGYTF.

The chain is built from TRBV2 and TRBJ1-5; D remains unclear. The V gene lost 4 bases and the J gene lost 0 bases, with 10 bases spanning the gap. CDR1 and CDR2 (germline): SNHLY, FYNNEI. CDR3 length: 15 residues. The CDR3 coding sequence is TGTGCCAGCAGTGCATTTCTTTATAGCAATCAGCCCCAGCATTTT. This encodes CASSAFLYSNQPQHF.

On this clonotype itself: Just one base apart from a much larger clone, this may be a read error. The chain combines TRBV30 with TRBJ2-7, with 9 bases identical to TRBD1. This CDR3 region has 14 residues. Germline CDR1 reads GTSNPN; CDR2 reads SVGIG (reference sequence). V dropped 4 bases and J dropped 3; count of bases not matched to a gene: 7. The CDR3 coding sequence is TGTGCCTGGATAAAGACAGGGGGAGGCTACGAGCAGTACTTC. Translation: CAWIKTGGGYEQYF. Together with reference TRBV30 and TRBJ2-7, the CDR3 gives the full variable domain: SQTIHQWPATLVQPVGSPLSLECTVEGTSNPNLYWYRQAAGRGLQLLFYSVGIGQISSEVPQNLSASRPQDRQFILSSKKLLLSDSGFYLCAWIKTGGGYEQYFGPGTRLTVT.

The chain couples TRBV28 to TRBJ2-7; 7 positions match TRBD1. The CDR3 sequence is 14 residues long. After removal of 2 bases from V and 4 bases from J, the junction contained 5 bases not matched to a gene. The germline V gene encodes CDR1 MDHEN and CDR2 SYDVKM. The CDR3 DNA sequence: TGTGCCAGCAGTTTAACAGGGGAGAGGTACGAGCAGTACTTC. The encoded protein is CASSLTGERYEQYF.

This clonotype was observed a handful of times. The gene calls are TRBV28 and TRBJ2-7; 10 bases align to TRBD1. Germline lookup yields CDR1 MDHEN and CDR2 SYDVKM. With V trimmed by 7 bases and J by 2 bases, 8 bases remained unmatched. The CDR3 runs to 15 residues. For the CDR3, the DNA is TGTGCCAGCACATACGCTGGGACAGGGGCCTACGAGCAGTACTTC. Its protein product is CASTYAGTGAYEQYF. The entire variable domain, with the rest obtained from reference TRBV28 and TRBJ2-7, is as follows: DVKVTQSSRYLVKRTGEKVFLECVQDMDHENMFWYRQDPGLGLRLIYFSYDVKMKEKGDIPEGYSVSREKKERFSLILESASTNQTSMYLCASTYAGTGAYEQYFGPGTRLTVT.

This sequence joins TRBV20-1 and TRBJ2-3; 10 nucleotides agree with TRBD2. Trimming removed 0 bases from V and 2 bases from J; junction bases left unmatched: 8. Germline CDR1 is DFQATT and CDR2 is SNEGSKA (reference sequence). The CDR3 sequence is 17 residues long. The CDR3 is CSARDGASGSTTDTQYF. In nucleotides, the CDR3 is TGCAGTGCTAGAGATGGCGCTAGCGGGAGTACCACAGATACGCAGTATTTT.

This clonotype has a handful of counts. Being one base from a much bigger clone, this may be a read error. The chain carries TRBV29-1 and TRBJ2-3, with 8 nucleotides matching TRBD1. The CDR3 totals 13 residues. The V gene end was trimmed by 7 bases and the J gene end by 3 bases; junction bases not matched to a gene: 6. Germline CDR1 is SQVTM and CDR2 is ANQGSEA. CDR3 DNA sequence: TGCAGCGCCGACAGGGGAGTAACAGATACGCAGTATTTT. This codes for CSADRGVTDTQYF.

The rearrangement joins TRBV7-2 to TRBJ2-1; 10 nucleotides align to TRBD2. The germline gives CDR1 SGHTA, CDR2 FQGNSA. The V segment lost 1 base and the J segment 7 bases; nucleotides outside the gene matches: 7. The CDR3 extends over 16 amino acids. The CDR3 reads CASSLEGISGRNEQFF. The CDR3 bases are TGTGCCAGCAGCTTAGAAGGGATTAGCGGGAGGAATGAGCAGTTCTTC.

Comments on this clonotype: A junction boundary mismatches the germline segment, possibly from a read error. The chain carries TRBV6-5 and TRBJ1-1, with D unresolved. Germline values: CDR1 MNHEY, CDR2 SVGAGI. CDR3 length equals 13 residues. The CDR3 region is CASSLNPLTEAFF. CDR3 bases: TGTGCAAGCAGTTTGAACCCGCTCACTGAAGCTTTCTTT.

This clonotype has at least ten counts. The chain joins TRBV6-5 to TRBJ1-2; maybe TRBD1 (6 bases). In germline, CDR1 is MNHEY, CDR2 SVGAGI. The CDR3 is 16 residues long. The V end was cut by 0 bases, the J end by 5 bases, with 16 bases between. The CDR3 sequence is CASSYSGAKGVYGYTF. The DNA for the CDR3 is TGTGCCAGCAGTTACTCGGGGGCGAAAGGGGTGTATGGCTACACCTTC.

Comments on this clonotype: A read error may explain this, as a much larger clone is one base away. V and J are TRBV7-9 and TRBJ2-7; D possibly corresponds to TRBD2 (6 bases). The CDR3 has 12 residues. The germline V gene encodes CDR1 SEHNR and CDR2 FQNEAQ (reference sequence). The CDR3 bases are TGTGCCAGCAGATCAGCGGGCGTCGAGCACTACTTC. This encodes CASRSAGVEHYF.

The chain uses TRBV7-9 and TRBJ2-1; D assignment may be TRBD1 or TRBD2 (5 bases each). V lost 5 bases to trimming and J lost 4 bases, with 15 bases between them. Germline lookup yields CDR1 SEHNR and CDR2 FQNEAQ (reference sequence). The CDR3 runs to 15 residues. CDR3 in amino acids: CASSLGTEFYNEQFF. For the CDR3, the DNA is TGTGCCAGCAGCCTAGGGACGGAGTTTTACAATGAGCAGTTCTTC.

This clonotype was detected a few times. The V and J genes are TRBV7-9 and TRBJ2-1; 8 bases align to TRBD1. The ends lost 2 bases at V and 4 bases at J; junction bases unmatched: 4. The germline V gene has CDR1 SEHNR and CDR2 FQNEAQ (reference sequence). The CDR3 is 15 residues long. CDR3 residues: CASSLWTGSYNEQFF. CDR3 nucleotides: TGTGCCAGCAGCTTATGGACAGGGTCATACAATGAGCAGTTCTTC.

With respect to this clonotype: The CDR3 carries no conserved terminal phenylalanine or tryptophan, so it likely arises from a read error. This chain uses TRBV7-9 with TRBJ2-7, with TRBD2 matching 9 bases. The CDR3 consists of 17 residues. V lost 5 bases, J lost 3 bases, and 14 bases stayed unmatched. Germline V gives CDR1 SEHNR, CDR2 FQNEAQ (reference sequence). The CDR3 loop reads CASSLAGGLASHYEQYI. The DNA of the CDR3 is TGTGCCAGCAGCCTCGCGGGAGGGCTAGCGTCCCACTACGAGCAGTACATC.

Of note for this clonotype: This may arise from a read error, as a much more abundant clone is one base away. The gene calls are TRBV10-3 and TRBJ2-3; D uncertain. The CDR3 contains 17 residues. Trimming left V 8 bases short and J 0 bases short, with 21 bases between. Germline V gene sequence: CDR1 ENHRY, CDR2 SYGVKD. This CDR3 reads CAILQWSPHHSTDTQYF. The DNA for the CDR3 is TGTGCCATCCTACAGTGGAGCCCGCACCATAGCACAGATACGCAGTATTTT.

With respect to this clonotype: The junction shows a germline mismatch at one end, possibly a read error. The chain couples TRBV29-1 to TRBJ1-5; no reliable D call. The CDR3 has 12 residues. Germline V gene lookup returns CDR1 SQVTM and CDR2 ANQGSEA. The CDR3 loop is CSVGIGNQSQHF. CDR3 coding DNA: TGCAGCGTTGGAATAGGCAATCAGTCCCAGCATTTT.